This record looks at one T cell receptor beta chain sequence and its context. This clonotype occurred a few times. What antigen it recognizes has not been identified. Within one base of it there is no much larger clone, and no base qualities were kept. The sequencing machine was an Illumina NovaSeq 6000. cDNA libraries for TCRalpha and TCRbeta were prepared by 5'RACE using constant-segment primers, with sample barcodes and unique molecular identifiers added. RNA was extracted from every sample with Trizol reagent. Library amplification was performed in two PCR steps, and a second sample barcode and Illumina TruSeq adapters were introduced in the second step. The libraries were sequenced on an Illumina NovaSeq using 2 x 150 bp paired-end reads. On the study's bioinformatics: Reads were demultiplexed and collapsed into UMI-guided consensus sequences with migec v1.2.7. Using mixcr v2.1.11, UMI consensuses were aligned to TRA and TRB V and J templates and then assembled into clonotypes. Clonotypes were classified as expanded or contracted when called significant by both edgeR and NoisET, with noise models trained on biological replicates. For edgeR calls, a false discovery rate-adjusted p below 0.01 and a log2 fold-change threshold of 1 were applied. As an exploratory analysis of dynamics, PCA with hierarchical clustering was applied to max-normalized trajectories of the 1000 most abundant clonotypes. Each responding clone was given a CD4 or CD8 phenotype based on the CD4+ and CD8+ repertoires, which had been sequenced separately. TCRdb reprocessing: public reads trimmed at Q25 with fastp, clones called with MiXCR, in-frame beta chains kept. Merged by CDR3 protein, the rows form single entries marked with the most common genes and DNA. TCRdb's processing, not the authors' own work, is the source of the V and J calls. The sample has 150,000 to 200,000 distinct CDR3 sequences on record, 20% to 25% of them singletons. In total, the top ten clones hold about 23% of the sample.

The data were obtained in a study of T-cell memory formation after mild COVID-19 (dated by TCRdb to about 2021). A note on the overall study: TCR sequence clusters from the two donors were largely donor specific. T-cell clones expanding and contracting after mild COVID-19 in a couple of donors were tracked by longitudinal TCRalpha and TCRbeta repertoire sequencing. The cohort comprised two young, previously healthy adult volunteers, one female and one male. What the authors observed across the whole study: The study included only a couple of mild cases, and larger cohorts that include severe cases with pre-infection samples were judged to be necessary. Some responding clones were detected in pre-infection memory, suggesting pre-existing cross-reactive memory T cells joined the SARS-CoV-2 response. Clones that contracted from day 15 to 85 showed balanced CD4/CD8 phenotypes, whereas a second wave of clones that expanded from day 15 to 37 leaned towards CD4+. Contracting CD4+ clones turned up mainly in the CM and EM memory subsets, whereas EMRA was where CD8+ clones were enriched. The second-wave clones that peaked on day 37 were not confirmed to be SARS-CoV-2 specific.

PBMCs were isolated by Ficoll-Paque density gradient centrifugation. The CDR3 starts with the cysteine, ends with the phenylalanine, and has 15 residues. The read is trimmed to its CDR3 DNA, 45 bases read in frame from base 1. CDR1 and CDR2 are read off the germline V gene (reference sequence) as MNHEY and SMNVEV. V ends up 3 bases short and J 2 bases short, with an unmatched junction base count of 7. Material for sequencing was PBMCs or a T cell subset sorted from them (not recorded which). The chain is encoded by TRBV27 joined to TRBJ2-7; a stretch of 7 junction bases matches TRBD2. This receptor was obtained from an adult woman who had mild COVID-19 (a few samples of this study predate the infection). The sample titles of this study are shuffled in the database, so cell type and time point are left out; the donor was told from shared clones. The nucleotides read TGTGCCAGCAGTTTGGGAGGGGTGCCTCCCTACGAGCAGTACTTC. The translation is CASSLGGVPPYEQYF.